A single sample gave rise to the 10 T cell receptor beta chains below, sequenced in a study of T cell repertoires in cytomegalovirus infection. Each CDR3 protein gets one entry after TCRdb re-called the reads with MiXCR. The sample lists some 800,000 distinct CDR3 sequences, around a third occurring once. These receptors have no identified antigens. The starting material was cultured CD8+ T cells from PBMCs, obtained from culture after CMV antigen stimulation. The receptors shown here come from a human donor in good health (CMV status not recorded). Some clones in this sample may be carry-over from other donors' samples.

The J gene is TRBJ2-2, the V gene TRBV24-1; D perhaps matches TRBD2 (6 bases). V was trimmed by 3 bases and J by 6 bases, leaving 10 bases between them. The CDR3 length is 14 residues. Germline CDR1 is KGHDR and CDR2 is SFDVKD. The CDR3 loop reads CATSDPSAAGELFF. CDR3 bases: TGTGCCACCAGTGATCCTAGCGCAGCCGGGGAGCTGTTTTTT.

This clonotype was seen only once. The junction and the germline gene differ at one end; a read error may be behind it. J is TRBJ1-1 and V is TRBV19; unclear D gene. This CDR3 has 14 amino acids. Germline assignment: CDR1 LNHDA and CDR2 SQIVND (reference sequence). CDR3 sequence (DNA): TGTGTCAGTACCCTCGCAGGCCCGAACACTGAAGCTTTCTTT. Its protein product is CVSTLAGPNTEAFF.

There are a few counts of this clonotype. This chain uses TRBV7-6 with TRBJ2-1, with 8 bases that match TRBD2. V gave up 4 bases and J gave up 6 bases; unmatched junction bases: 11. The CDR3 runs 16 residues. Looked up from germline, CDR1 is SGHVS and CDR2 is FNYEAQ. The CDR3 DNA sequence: TGTGCCAGCAGCTCGGGACTAGGTTCGGTAGGCAATGAGCAGTTCTTC. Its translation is CASSSGLGSVGNEQFF.

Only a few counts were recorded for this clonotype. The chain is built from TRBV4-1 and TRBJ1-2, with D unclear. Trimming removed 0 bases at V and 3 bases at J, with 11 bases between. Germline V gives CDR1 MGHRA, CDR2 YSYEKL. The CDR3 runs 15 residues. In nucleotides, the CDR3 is TGCGCCAGCAGCCAAGAAGAGTCGGGCGACTATGGCTACACCTTC. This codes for CASSQEESGDYGYTF.

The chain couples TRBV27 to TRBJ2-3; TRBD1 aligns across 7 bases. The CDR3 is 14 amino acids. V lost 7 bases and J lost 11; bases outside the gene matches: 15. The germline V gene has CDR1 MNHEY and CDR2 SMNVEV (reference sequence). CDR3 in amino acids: CASTYQGGGTQQYF. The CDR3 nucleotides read TGTGCCAGCACTTACCAAGGGGGCGGAACTCAGCAGTATTTT.

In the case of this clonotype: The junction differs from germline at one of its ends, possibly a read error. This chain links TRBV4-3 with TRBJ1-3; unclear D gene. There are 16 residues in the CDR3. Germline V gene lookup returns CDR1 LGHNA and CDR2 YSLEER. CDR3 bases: TGCACCAGCAGCCAAGCACCTCCTCGGACTGGAAACACCATATATTTT. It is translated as CTSSQAPPRTGNTIYF.

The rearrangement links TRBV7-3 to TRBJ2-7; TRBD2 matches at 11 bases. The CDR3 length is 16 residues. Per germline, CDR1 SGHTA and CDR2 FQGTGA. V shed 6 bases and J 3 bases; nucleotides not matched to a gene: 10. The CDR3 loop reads CASSCPGTSGYYEQYV. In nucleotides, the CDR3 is TGTGCCAGCAGTTGTCCCGGGACTAGCGGCTACTACGAGCAGTACGTC.

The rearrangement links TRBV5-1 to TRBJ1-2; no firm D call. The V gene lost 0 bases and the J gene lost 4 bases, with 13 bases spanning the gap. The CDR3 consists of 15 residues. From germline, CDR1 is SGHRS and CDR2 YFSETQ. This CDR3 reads CASSLEGRGGYGYTF. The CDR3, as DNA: TGCGCCAGCAGCTTGGAGGGTCGGGGAGGCTATGGCTACACCTTC.

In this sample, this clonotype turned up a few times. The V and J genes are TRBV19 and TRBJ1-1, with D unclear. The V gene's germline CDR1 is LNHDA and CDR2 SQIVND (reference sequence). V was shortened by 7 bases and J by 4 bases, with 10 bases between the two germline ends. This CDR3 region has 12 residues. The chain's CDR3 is CASTTPFTEAFF. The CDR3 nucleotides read TGTGCCAGTACCACTCCTTTCACTGAAGCTTTCTTT.

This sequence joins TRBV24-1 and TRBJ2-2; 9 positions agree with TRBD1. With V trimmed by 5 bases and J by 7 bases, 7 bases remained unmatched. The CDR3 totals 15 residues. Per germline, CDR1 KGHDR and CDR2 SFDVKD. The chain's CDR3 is CATSGSGTGIGELFF. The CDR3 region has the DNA TGTGCCACCAGTGGTTCCGGGACAGGGATCGGGGAGCTGTTTTTT.